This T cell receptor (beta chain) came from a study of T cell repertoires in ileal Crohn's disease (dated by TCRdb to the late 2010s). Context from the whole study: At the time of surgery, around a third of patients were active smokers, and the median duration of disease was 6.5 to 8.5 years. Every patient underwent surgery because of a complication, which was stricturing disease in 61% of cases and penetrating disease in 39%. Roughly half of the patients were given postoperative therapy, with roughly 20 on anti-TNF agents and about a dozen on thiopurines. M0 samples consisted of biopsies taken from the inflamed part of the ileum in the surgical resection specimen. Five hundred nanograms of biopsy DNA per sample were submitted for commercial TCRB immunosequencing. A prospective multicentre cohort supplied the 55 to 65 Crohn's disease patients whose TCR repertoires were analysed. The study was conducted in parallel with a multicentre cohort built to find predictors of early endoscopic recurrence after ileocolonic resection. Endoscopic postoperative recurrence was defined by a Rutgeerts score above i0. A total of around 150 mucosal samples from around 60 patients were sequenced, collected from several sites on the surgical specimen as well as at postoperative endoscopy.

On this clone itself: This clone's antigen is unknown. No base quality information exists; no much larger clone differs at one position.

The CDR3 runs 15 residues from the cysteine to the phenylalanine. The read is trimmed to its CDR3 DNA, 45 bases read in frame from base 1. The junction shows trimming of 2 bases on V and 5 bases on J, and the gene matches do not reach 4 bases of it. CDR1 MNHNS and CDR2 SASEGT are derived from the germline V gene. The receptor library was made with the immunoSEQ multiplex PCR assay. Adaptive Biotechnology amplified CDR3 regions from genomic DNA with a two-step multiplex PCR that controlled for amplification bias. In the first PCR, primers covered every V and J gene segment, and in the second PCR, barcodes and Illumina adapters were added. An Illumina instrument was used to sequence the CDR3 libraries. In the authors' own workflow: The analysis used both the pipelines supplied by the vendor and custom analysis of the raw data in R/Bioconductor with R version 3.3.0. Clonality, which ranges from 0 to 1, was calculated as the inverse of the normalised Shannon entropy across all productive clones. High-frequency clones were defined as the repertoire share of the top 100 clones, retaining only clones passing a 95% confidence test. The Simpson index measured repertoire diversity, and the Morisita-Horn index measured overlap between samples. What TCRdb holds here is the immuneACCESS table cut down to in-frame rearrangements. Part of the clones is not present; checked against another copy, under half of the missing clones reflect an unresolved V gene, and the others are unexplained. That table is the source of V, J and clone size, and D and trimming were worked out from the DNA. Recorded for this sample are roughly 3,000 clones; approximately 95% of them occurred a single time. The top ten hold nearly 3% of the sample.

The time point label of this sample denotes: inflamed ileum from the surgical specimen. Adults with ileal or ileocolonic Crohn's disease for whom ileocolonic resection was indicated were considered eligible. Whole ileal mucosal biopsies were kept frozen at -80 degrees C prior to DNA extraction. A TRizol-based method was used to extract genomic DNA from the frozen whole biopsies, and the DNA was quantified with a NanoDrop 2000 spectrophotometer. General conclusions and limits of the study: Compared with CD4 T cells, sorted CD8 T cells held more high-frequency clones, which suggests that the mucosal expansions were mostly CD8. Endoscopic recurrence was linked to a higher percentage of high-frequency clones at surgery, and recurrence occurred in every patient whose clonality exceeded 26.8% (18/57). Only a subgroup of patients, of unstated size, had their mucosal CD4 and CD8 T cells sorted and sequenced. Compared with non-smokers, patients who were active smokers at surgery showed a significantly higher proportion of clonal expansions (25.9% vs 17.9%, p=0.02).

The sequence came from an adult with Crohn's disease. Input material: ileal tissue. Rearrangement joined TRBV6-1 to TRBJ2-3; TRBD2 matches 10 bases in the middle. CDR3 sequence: CASSEWSGRGDTQYF. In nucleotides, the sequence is TGTGCCAGCAGTGAATGGAGCGGGAGGGGAGATACGCAGTATTTT.